These 27 T cell receptor beta chains originate from one sample sequenced in a study of cytomegalovirus exposure and HLA in healthy donors (dated by TCRdb to the late 2010s). Libraries were constructed by the immunoSEQ multiplex PCR assay. For the multiplex PCR, a mixture combining 60 forward primers for TCR Vbeta segments and 13 reverse primers for TCR Jbeta segments was used. TCRdb took over this immuneACCESS table, retaining in-frame rearrangements with V and J assigned. Such tables are incomplete; in checked studies, under half of the missing clones stem from an unresolved V gene, and the remainder is unexplained. The sample profile shows about 120,000 clones; roughly 80% of them were found once. Jointly, the top ten make up approximately 2.4% of the sample. Sequenced material: PBMCs. The receptors were gathered from a female donor in good health and CMV-seronegative.

The chain employs TRBV30 and TRBJ2-7; maybe TRBD1 (5 bases). The CDR3 spans 13 residues. Germline-derived CDR1 and CDR2 are GTSNPN and SVGIG (reference sequence). The germline V and J ends were trimmed by 0 bases and 6 bases, with 12 bases remaining between them. CDR3 region: CAWSVLSGIEQYF. CDR3 in DNA: TGTGCCTGGAGTGTTCTTTCAGGGATCGAGCAGTACTTC.

This clone has only a few counts. This rearrangement joins TRBV9 to TRBJ2-7; 8 positions agree with TRBD2. Germline CDR1 is SGDLS and CDR2 is YYNGEE. Trimming removed 3 bases from V and 2 bases from J; junction bases left unmatched: 4. The CDR3 is 14 amino acids. CDR3 DNA sequence: TGTGCCAGCAGCGCCACTAGCGGTCCCTACGAGCAGTACTTC. It yields the protein CASSATSGPYEQYF.

The gene calls are TRBV5-5 and TRBJ2-7; TRBD1 might be the D (6 bases). V shed 5 bases and J shed 6 bases, with 21 bases lying between them. Germline V gene sequence: CDR1 SGHKS, CDR2 YYEKEE (reference sequence). This CDR3 is 15 amino acids long. The CDR3 region has the DNA TGTGCCAGCAGTCCCAACTCAGGGGCTCGGATCGAGCAGTACTTC. Amino acids: CASSPNSGARIEQYF.

The V and J genes are TRBV4-2 and TRBJ1-4, with 9 positions matching TRBD1. The CDR3 runs to 17 residues. CDR1 and CDR2 (germline): LGHNA, YNFKEQ. V lost 0 bases, J lost 8 bases, and 10 bases stayed unmatched. Written as DNA, the CDR3 is TGTGCCAGCAGCCAAGAGGGGAAACAGGGGGCAGGGGAAAAACTGTTTTTT. This sequence encodes CASSQEGKQGAGEKLFF.

V usage is TRBV5-1 and J usage is TRBJ2-3; D unresolved. This CDR3 has 14 residues. Trimming took off 2 bases at V and 6 bases at J, with 13 bases between the two ends. CDR1 and CDR2 (germline): SGHRS, YFSETQ. As DNA, the CDR3 is TGCGCCAGCAGCTTACAATCGACTGGGGATACGCAGTATTTT. This translates into CASSLQSTGDTQYF.

The V gene is TRBV19, the J gene TRBJ1-4, with D possibly being TRBD1 (6 bases). The CDR3 runs 16 residues. Trimming took off 0 bases at V and 10 bases at J, with 18 bases between the two ends. From germline, CDR1 is LNHDA and CDR2 SQIVND (reference sequence). The CDR3 is CASSIDLTGGGRKLFF. The DNA for the CDR3 is TGTGCCAGTAGTATAGATCTCACGGGGGGCGGAAGAAAACTGTTTTTT.

The genes are TRBV30 and TRBJ2-1; D gene unclear. Trimming cost V 0 bases and J 7 bases, with 10 bases left between them. CDR1 is GTSNPN and CDR2 is SVGIG in the germline V gene (reference sequence). The CDR3 loop spans 13 amino acids. CDR3 sequence reads: CAWSVITSNEQFF. The DNA of the CDR3 is TGTGCCTGGAGTGTAATCACATCGAATGAGCAGTTCTTC.

The chain links TRBV4-2 to TRBJ2-7, with D maybe TRBD1 (6 bases). Trimming left V 3 bases short and J 0 bases short, with 15 bases between. CDR1 and CDR2 from the germline V gene are LGHNA and YNFKEQ. The CDR3 totals 16 residues. DNA for the CDR3: TGTGCCAGCAGCCAGTTACAGGGTAGGAGCTCCTACGAGCAGTACTTC. As protein: CASSQLQGRSSYEQYF.

The V and J genes are TRBV30 and TRBJ1-2, with D uncertain. The CDR3 covers 15 residues. Trimming removed 0 bases from V and 6 bases from J, with 17 bases in between. Germline V gives CDR1 GTSNPN, CDR2 SVGIG (reference sequence). The CDR3 spells CAWSVVFSGGDGYTF. For the CDR3, the DNA is TGTGCCTGGAGTGTAGTTTTTAGCGGCGGGGATGGCTACACCTTC.

The chain joins TRBV7-6 to TRBJ1-2, with TRBD1 matching over 9 bases. CDR1 is SGHVS and CDR2 is FNYEAQ in the germline V gene. This CDR3 has 15 residues. V shed 5 bases, J shed 0 bases, and the junction held 4 bases outside the gene matches. The CDR3 DNA follows: TGTGCCAGCAGCAAAGGACAGGGGCCTAACTATGGCTACACCTTC. Amino acid sequence: CASSKGQGPNYGYTF.

The sample holds a few counts of this clone. The CDR3 DNA reads as TGCGCCAGCAGCCAAGATCGGGGGGAAAAACTGTTTTTT. Translation: CASSQDRGEKLFF. The V gene is TRBV4-1, the J gene TRBJ1-4; D is possibly TRBD1 (5 bases). The ends were cut back, 0 bases at V and 8 bases at J, with 7 bases in the middle. There are 13 residues in the CDR3. Germline V lookup: CDR1 MGHRA, CDR2 YSYEKL.

The V call is TRBV2, the J call TRBJ2-2; possibly TRBD1 for D (6 bases). The CDR3 totals 15 residues. Germline loops: CDR1 SNHLY, CDR2 FYNNEI. The V and J ends lost 2 bases and 4 bases respectively, with 11 bases between them. The CDR3 loop is CASSEQGIGTGELFF. CDR3 nucleotides: TGTGCCAGCAGTGAACAGGGGATCGGCACCGGGGAGCTGTTTTTT. Looking up the rest from reference TRBV2 and TRBJ2-2 gives the full variable domain: EPEVTQTPSHQVTQMGQEVILRCVPISNHLYFYWYRQILGQKVEFLVSFYNNEISEKSEIFDDQFSVERPDGSNFTLKIRSTKLEDSAMYFCASSEQGIGTGELFFGEGSRLTVL.

The genes are TRBV6-1 and TRBJ2-7, with D hard to call. Trimming took off 2 bases at V and 12 bases at J, with 14 bases between the two ends. CDR1 is MNHNS and CDR2 is SASEGT in the germline V gene. There are 12 residues in the CDR3. The CDR3, as DNA: TGTGCCAGCAGTGAAAGTGCGGATCGGCTGTACTTC. Translation gives CASSESADRLYF.

V usage is TRBV11-2 and J usage is TRBJ2-1; weak D call: TRBD1 (5 bases). CDR3 length: 14 residues. Looked up from germline, CDR1 is SGHAT and CDR2 is FQNNGV. The V end lost 5 bases, the J end lost 6 bases, and 14 bases lay between the germline ends. This CDR3 reads CASSVNYRSNEQFF. Here the CDR3 DNA reads TGTGCCAGCAGCGTAAACTACAGGAGCAATGAGCAGTTCTTC. Variable domain in full (rest from reference TRBV11-2 and TRBJ2-1): EAGVAQSPRYKIIEKRQSVAFWCNPISGHATLYWYQQILGQGPKLLIQFQNNGVVDDSQLPKDRFSAERLKGVDSTLKIQPAKLEDSAVYLCASSVNYRSNEQFFGPGTRLTVL.

The chain combines TRBV9 with TRBJ1-2; 9 nucleotides match TRBD1. Per the germline V gene, CDR1 is SGDLS and CDR2 is YYNGEE. The V segment lost 0 bases and the J segment 2 bases; nucleotides outside the gene matches: 2. This CDR3 spans 15 amino acids. CDR3: CASSVGGTGNYGYTF. The CDR3 nucleotides read TGTGCCAGCAGCGTAGGAGGGACAGGGAACTATGGCTACACCTTC.

The chain uses TRBV7-2 and TRBJ1-5, with D uncertain. Germline CDR1 is SGHTA and CDR2 is FQGNSA. V shed 1 base and J shed 0 bases, with 7 bases lying between them. The CDR3 is 15 residues long. CDR3 DNA: TGTGCCAGCAGCTTAGGCACGAGTAGCAATCAGCCCCAGCATTTT. Protein: CASSLGTSSNQPQHF.

The chain uses TRBV7-9 and TRBJ2-6; TRBD1 might be the D (5 bases). The V and J ends lost 5 bases and 2 bases respectively, with 16 bases between them. CDR3 length: 17 amino acids. Germline CDR1 SEHNR, CDR2 FQNEAQ (reference sequence). In nucleotides, the CDR3 is TGTGCCAGCAGCGGTACCAGGGAAGGAGCTGGGGCCAACGTCCTGACTTTC. This encodes CASSGTREGAGANVLTF.

This chain connects TRBV7-2 to TRBJ2-3; 9 nucleotides line up with TRBD1. The V segment lost 4 bases and the J segment 0 bases; nucleotides outside the gene matches: 5. Germline CDR1 SGHTA, CDR2 FQGNSA. The CDR3 runs to 16 residues. The CDR3 spells CASSSPGTGSTDTQYF. The CDR3 region has the DNA TGTGCCAGCAGCTCCCCCGGGACAGGGAGCACAGATACGCAGTATTTT.

CDR3 region: CASSLAPIAGEAYEQYF. The CDR3 DNA reads TGTGCCAGCAGCTTAGCTCCTATAGCGGGGGAAGCCTACGAGCAGTACTTC. J is TRBJ2-7 and V is TRBV7-8; 9 bases match TRBD2. Germline V gives CDR1 SGHVS, CDR2 FQNEAQ. This CDR3 has 17 amino acids. Losses at the gene ends were 0 bases for V and 2 bases for J; bases not matched to a gene: 8.

V usage is TRBV12-5 and J usage is TRBJ2-7; possible D gene TRBD2, 5 bases. V lost 2 bases and J 7 bases, leaving 9 bases between the germline ends. The CDR3 extends over 12 amino acids. Germline V gene data show CDR1 as LGHNT and CDR2 as FRNRAP. The CDR3 DNA is TGTGCTAGTGGTTTGCAGCAGCGGGAGCAGTACTTC. Translated: CASGLQQREQYF.

This rearrangement joins TRBV5-6 to TRBJ2-5; D possibly corresponds to TRBD2 (6 bases). The V gene lost 0 bases and the J gene lost 1 base, with 10 bases spanning the gap. The germline CDR1 and CDR2 sequences are SGHDT and YYEEEE. CDR3 length equals 15 residues. The DNA for the CDR3 is TGTGCCAGCAGCTTGGTACGGGGGACCCAAGAGACCCAGTACTTC. The encoded protein is CASSLVRGTQETQYF.

The V call is TRBV5-4, the J call TRBJ2-1; 10 nucleotides align to TRBD2. Germline trimming cut 3 bases from V and 4 bases from J; bases unmatched to any gene: 10. The CDR3 runs 17 residues. In germline, CDR1 is SGHNT, CDR2 YYREEE (reference sequence). CDR3 amino acids: CASSSQLSSGGYNEQFF. The CDR3 region has the DNA TGTGCCAGCAGCTCCCAGTTGTCTAGCGGGGGATACAATGAGCAGTTCTTC.

This rearrangement joins TRBV5-4 to TRBJ2-2; D is possibly TRBD1 (6 bases). V was trimmed by 2 bases and J by 4 bases, leaving 9 bases between them. The CDR3 has 14 amino acids. Germline assignment: CDR1 SGHNT and CDR2 YYREEE (reference sequence). The CDR3 spells CASSFRDTTGELFF. CDR3 DNA: TGTGCCAGCAGCTTCCGGGACACCACCGGGGAGCTGTTTTTT. The complete variable domain, with remaining parts taken from reference TRBV5-4 and TRBJ2-2, reads ETGVTQSPTHLIKTRGQQVTLRCSSQSGHNTVSWYQQALGQGPQFIFQYYREEENGRGNFPPRFSGLQFPNYSSELNVNALELDDSALYLCASSFRDTTGELFFGEGSRLTVL.

This rearrangement joins TRBV4-3 to TRBJ2-1, with 9 nucleotides matching TRBD1. V shed 4 bases and J 4 bases; nucleotides not matched to a gene: 11. Germline CDR1 reads LGHNA; CDR2 reads YSLEER. The length of the CDR3 is 17 residues. CDR3: CASSPSRQGGIYNEQFF. The CDR3 nucleotides read TGCGCCAGCAGCCCTTCAAGACAGGGGGGAATTTACAATGAGCAGTTCTTC.

The V and J genes are TRBV15 and TRBJ2-5; a possible D gene is TRBD2 (5 bases). Germline-derived CDR1 and CDR2 are LNHNV and YYDKDF (reference sequence). V shed 3 bases and J shed 2 bases, with 19 bases lying between them. CDR3 size: 17 residues. As DNA, the CDR3 is TGTGCCACCAGCAGGGGAGAAGGACCGAGAAATCAAGAGACCCAGTACTTC. It translates to CATSRGEGPRNQETQYF.

This chain links TRBV9 with TRBJ2-3; TRBD2 might be the D (6 bases). This CDR3 spans 15 amino acids. CDR1 and CDR2 (germline): SGDLS, YYNGEE. Trimming pared 4 bases from V and 4 bases from J, leaving 16 bases between. The CDR3 is CASSPRLVASDTQYF. CDR3 DNA sequence: TGTGCCAGCAGCCCACGACTAGTAGCCTCAGATACGCAGTATTTT. Complete variable domain (other parts from reference TRBV9 and TRBJ2-3): DSGVTQTPKHLITATGQRVTLRCSPRSGDLSVYWYQQSLDQGLQFLIQYYNGEERAKGNILERFSAQQFPDLHSELNLSSLELGDSALYFCASSPRLVASDTQYFGPGTRLTVL.

A single count supports this clone. The V call is TRBV9, the J call TRBJ1-1; D perhaps matches TRBD1 (5 bases). This CDR3 comprises 13 residues. The V end was cut by 3 bases, the J end by 10 bases, with 16 bases between. Germline V gene lookup returns CDR1 SGDLS and CDR2 YYNGEE. Here the CDR3 reads CASSAGTPGGAFF. CDR3 coding DNA: TGTGCCAGCAGCGCCGGGACCCCCGGGGGAGCTTTCTTT.